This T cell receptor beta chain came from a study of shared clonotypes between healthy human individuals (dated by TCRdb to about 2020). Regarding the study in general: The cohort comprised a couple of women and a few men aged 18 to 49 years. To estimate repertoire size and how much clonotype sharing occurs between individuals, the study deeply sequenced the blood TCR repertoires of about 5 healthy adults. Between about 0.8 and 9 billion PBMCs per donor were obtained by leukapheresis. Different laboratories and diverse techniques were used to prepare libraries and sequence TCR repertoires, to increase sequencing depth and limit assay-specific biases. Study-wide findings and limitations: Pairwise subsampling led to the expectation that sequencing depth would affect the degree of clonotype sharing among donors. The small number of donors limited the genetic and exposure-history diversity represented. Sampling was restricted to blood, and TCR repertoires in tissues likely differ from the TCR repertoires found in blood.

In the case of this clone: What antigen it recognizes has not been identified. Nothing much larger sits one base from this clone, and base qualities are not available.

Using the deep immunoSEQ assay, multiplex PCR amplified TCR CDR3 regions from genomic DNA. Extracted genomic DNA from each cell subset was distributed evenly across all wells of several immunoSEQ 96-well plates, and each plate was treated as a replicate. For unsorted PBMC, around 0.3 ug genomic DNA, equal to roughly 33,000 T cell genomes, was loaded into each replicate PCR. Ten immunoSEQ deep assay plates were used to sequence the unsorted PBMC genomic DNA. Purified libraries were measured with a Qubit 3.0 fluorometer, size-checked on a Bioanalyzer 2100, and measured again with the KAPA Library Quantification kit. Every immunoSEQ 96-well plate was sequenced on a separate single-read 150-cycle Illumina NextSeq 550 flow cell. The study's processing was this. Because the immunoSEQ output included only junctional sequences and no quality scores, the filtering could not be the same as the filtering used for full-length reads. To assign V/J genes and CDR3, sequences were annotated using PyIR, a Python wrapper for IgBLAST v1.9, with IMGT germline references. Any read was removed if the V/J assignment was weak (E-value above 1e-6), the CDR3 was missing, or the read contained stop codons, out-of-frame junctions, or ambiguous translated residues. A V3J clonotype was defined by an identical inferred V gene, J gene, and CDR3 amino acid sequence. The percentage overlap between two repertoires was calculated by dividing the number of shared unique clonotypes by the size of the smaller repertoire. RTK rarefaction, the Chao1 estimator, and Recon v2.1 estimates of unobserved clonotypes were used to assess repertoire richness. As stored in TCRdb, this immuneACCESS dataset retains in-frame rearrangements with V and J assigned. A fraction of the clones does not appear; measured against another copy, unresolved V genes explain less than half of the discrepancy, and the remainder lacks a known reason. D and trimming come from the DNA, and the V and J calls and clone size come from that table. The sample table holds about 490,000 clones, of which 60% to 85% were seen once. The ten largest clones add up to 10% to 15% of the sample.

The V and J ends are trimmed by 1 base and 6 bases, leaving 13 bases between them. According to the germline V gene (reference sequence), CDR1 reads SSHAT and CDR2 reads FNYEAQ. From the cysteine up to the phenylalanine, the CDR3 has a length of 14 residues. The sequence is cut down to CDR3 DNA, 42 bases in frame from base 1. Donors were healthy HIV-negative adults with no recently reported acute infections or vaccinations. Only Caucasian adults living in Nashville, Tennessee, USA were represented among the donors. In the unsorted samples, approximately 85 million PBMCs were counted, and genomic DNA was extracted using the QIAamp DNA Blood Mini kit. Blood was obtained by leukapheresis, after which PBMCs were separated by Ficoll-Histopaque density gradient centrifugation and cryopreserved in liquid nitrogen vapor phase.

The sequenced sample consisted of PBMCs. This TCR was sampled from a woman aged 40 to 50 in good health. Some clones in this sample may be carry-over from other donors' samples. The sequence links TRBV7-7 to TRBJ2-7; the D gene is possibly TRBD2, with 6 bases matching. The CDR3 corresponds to CASSLGVASVEQYF. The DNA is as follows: TGTGCCAGCAGCTTAGGGGTGGCTAGCGTCGAGCAGTACTTC.